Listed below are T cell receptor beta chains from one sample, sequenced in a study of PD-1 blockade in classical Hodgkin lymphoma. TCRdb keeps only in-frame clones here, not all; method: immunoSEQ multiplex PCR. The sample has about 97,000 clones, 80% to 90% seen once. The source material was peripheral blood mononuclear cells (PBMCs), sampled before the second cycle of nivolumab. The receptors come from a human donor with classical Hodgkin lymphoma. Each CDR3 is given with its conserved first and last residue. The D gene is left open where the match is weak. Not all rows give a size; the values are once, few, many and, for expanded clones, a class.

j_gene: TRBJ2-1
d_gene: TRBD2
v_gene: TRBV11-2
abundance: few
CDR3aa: CATSIGQAGVNEQFF
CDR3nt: TGTGCCACTAGCATTGGCCAAGCGGGGGTTAATGAGCAGTTCTTC

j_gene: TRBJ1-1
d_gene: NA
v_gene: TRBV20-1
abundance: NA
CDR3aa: CSALRRVSFF
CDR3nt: TGCAGTGCCCTTCGGAGGGTCTCATTCTTT

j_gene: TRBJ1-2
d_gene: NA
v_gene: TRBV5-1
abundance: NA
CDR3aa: CASSLGLTANYGYTF
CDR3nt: TGCGCCAGCAGCCTCGGACTGACAGCTAACTATGGCTACACCTTC

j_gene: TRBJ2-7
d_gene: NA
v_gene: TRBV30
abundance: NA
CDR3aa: CAWSGGTYEQYF
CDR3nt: TGTGCCTGGAGTGGCGGGACCTACGAGCAGTACTTC

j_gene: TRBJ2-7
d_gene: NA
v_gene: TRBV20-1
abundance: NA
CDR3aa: CSARDDYEQYF
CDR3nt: TGCAGTGCTAGAGATGACTACGAGCAGTACTTC

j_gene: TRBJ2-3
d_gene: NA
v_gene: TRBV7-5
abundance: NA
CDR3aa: CVRSLEWKVISTDTQYF
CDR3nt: TGTGTCAGAAGCTTAGAATGGAAAGTTATTAGCACAGATACGCAGTATTTT

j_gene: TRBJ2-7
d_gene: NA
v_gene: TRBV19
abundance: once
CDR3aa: CASSGGAGYEQYF
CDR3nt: TGTGCCAGTAGTGGCGGGGCCGGCTACGAGCAGTACTTC

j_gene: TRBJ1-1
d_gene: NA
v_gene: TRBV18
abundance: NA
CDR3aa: CASSPGAPETEAFF
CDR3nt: TGTGCCAGCTCACCGGGGGCGCCGGAGACTGAAGCTTTCTTT

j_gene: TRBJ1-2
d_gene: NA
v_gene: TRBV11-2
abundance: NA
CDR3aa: CASSLELRDHKGYTF
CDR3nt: TGTGCCAGCAGCTTAGAACTCCGGGACCATAAAGGCTACACCTTC

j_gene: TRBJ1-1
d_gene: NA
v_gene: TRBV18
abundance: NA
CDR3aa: CATREGGNTEAFF
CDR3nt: TGTGCCACCCGAGAGGGAGGGAACACTGAAGCTTTCTTT

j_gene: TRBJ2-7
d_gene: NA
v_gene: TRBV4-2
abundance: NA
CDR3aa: CASSQFRDPNYEQYF
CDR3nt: TGTGCCAGCAGCCAATTCCGGGACCCAAACTACGAGCAGTACTTC

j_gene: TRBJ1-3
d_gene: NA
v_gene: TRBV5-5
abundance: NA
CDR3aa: CASSLEPSGNTIYF
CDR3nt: TGTGCCAGCAGCTTGGAACCTTCCGGAAACACCATATATTTT

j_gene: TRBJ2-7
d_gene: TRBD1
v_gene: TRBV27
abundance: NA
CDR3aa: CASSLSGQAGLYEQYF
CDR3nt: TGTGCCAGCAGTTTATCGGGACAGGCCGGATTATACGAGCAGTACTTC

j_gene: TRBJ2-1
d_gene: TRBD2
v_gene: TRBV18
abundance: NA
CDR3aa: CASSFGLAGLYNEQFF
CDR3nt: TGTGCCAGCTCATTTGGACTAGCGGGTTTATACAATGAGCAGTTCTTC

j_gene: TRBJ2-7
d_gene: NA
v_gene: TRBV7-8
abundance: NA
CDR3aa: CASSRRDRSYEQYF
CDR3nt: TGTGCCAGCAGCCGTCGGGATAGAAGCTACGAGCAGTACTTC

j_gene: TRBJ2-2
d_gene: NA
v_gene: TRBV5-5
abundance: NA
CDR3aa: CASSIRQVDTGELFF
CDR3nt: TGTGCCAGCAGCATAAGACAGGTTGACACCGGGGAGCTGTTTTTT

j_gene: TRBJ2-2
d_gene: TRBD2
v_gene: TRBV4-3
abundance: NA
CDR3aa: CASSGTSWHGELFF
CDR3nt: TGCGCCAGCAGCGGGACTAGCTGGCACGGGGAGCTGTTTTTT

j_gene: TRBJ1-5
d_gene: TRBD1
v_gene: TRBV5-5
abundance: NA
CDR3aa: CASSLVGTGFNQPQHF
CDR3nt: TGTGCCAGCAGCTTGGTCGGGACAGGGTTCAATCAGCCCCAGCATTTT

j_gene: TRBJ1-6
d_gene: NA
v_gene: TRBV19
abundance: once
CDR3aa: CASSISTKDSPLHF
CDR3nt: TGTGCCAGTAGTATCTCGACAAAGGATTCACCCCTCCACTTT

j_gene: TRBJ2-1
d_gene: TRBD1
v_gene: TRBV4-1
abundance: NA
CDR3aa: CASSQDRGLGNEQFF
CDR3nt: TGCGCCAGCAGCCAGGACAGGGGGCTTGGCAATGAGCAGTTCTTC

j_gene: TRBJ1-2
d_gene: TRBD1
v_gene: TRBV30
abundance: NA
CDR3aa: CAWSEDRANTF
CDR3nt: TGTGCCTGGAGTGAGGACAGGGCTAACACCTTC

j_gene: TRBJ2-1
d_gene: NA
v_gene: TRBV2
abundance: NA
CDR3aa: CASTRGAYNEQFF
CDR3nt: TGTGCCAGCACCCGGGGAGCTTACAATGAGCAGTTCTTC

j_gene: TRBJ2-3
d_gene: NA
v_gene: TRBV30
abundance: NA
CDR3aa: CAWSVVDTQYF
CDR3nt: TGTGCCTGGAGTGTAGTAGATACGCAGTATTTT

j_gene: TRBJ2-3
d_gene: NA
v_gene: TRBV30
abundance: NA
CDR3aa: CAWSPEALDTQYF
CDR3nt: TGTGCCTGGAGTCCTGAGGCCCTAGATACGCAGTATTTT

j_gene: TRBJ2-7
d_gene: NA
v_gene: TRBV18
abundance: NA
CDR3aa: CASSPETGREQYF
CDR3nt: TGTGCCAGCTCACCAGAAACAGGGCGCGAGCAGTACTTC

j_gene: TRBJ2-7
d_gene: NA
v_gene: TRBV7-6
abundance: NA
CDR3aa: CASSGTVNEQYF
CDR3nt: TGTGCCAGCTCTGGGACTGTCAACGAGCAGTACTTC

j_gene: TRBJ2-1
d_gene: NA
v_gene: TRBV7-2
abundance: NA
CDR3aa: CASSAVPMRGENEQFF
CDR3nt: TGTGCCAGCAGCGCCGTTCCTATGAGGGGGGAGAATGAGCAGTTCTTC

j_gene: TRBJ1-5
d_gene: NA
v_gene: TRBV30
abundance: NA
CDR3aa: CAWSPGPVNQPQHF
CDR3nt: TGTGCCTGGAGTCCTGGACCGGTCAATCAGCCCCAGCATTTT

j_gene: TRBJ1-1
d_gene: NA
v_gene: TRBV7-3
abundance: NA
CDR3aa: CASSLYVGALNTEAFF
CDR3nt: TGTGCCAGCAGCTTATATGTTGGGGCCTTGAACACTGAAGCTTTCTTT

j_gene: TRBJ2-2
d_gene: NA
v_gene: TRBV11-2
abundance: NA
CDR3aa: CASAGQTNTGELFF
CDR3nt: TGTGCCAGCGCGGGGCAGACGAACACCGGGGAGCTGTTTTTT

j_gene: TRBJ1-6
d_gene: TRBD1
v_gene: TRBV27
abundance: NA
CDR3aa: CASGMDRVILGAYNSPLHF
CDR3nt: TGTGCCAGCGGGATGGACAGGGTCATCTTAGGGGCCTATAATTCACCCCTCCACTTT

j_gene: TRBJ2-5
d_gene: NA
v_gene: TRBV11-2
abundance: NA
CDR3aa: CASSLVRGDGQETQYF
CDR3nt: TGTGCCAGCAGCTTAGTGAGGGGAGATGGCCAAGAGACCCAGTACTTC

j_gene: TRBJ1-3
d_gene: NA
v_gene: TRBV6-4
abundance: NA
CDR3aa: CASSDSKVRPHADGGNTIYF
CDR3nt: TGTGCCAGCAGTGACTCGAAGGTGAGACCCCACGCGGATGGTGGAAACACCATATATTTT

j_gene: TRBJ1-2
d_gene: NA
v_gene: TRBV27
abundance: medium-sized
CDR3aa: CASSLARDYGYTF
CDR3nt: TGTGCCAGCAGTTTAGCCAGGGACTATGGCTACACCTTC

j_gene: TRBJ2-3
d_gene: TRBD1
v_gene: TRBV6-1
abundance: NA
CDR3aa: CASSELRTGGADTQYF
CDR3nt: TGTGCCAGCAGTGAACTACGGACAGGGGGGGCAGATACGCAGTATTTT

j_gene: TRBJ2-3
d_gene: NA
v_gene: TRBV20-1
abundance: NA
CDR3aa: CSASWDDTQYF
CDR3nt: TGCAGTGCTAGCTGGGATGATACGCAGTATTTT

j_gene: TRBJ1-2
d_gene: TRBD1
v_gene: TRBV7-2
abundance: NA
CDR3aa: CASSLTGVGYTF
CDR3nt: TGTGCCAGCAGCTTGACAGGGGTTGGCTACACCTTC

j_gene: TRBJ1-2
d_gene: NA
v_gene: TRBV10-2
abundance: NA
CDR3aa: CASSDLSNYGYTF
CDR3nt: TGCGCCAGCAGCGATCTCTCCAACTATGGCTACACCTTC

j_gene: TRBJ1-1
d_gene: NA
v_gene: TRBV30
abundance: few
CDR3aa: CAWNVLPNTEAFF
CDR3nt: TGTGCCTGGAACGTCTTACCGAACACTGAAGCTTTCTTT

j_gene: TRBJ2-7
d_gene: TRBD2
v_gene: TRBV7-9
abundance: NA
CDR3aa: CASSLIVLAGTYEQYF
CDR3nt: TGTGCCAGCAGCTTAATAGTACTAGCGGGGACCTACGAGCAGTACTTC

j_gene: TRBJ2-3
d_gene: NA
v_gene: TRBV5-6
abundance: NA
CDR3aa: CASSLVGSTDTQYF
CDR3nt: TGTGCCAGCAGCTTGGTGGGGAGCACAGATACGCAGTATTTT

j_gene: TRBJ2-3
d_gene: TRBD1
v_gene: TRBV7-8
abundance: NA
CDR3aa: CASSLMGQGAGTDTQYF
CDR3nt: TGTGCCAGCAGCTTAATGGGACAGGGGGCTGGCACAGATACGCAGTATTTT

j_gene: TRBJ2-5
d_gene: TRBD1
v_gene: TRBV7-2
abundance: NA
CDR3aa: CASSWPTGGRETQYF
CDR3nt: TGTGCCAGCAGCTGGCCGACAGGGGGGAGGGAGACCCAGTACTTC

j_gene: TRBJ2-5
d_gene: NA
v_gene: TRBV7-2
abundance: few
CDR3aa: CASSNPPGRETQYF
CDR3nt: TGTGCCAGCAGCAACCCCCCAGGTCGAGAGACCCAGTACTTC